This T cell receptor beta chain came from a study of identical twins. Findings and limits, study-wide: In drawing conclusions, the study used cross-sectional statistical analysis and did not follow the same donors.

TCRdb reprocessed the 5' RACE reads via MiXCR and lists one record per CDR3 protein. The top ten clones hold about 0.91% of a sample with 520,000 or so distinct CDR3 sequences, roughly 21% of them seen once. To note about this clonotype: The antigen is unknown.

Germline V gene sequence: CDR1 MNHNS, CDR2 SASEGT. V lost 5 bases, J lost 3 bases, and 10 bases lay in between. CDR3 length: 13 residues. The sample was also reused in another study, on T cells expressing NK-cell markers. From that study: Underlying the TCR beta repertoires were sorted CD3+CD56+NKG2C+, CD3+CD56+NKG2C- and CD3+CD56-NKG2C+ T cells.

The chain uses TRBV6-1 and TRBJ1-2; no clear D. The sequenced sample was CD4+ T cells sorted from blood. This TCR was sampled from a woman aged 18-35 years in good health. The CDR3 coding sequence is TGTGCCAGCAGTAGGTCGGAGTACTATGGCTACACCTTC. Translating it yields CASSRSEYYGYTF.